These T cell receptor beta chains were read from a single sample in a study of T-cell memory formation after mild COVID-19. TCRdb redid the calling of the 5' RACE reads with MiXCR, one entry per CDR3 protein. The data contain tens of thousands of distinct CDR3 sequences, about 15% of them singletons. Sequenced: PBMCs or a T cell subset sorted from them (not recorded which). The receptors here all came from an adult woman who had mild COVID-19 (a few samples of this study predate the infection). Cell type and time point are not known. The CDR3 runs from the conserved cysteine through the conserved F or W. The D gene is left open where the match is weak. Not all rows give a size; the values are once, few, many and, for expanded clones, a class.

j_gene,len,v_gene,d_gene,abundance,CDR3aa,CDR3nt
TRBJ2-1,14,TRBV24-1,-,-,CATSDLSAYNEQFF,TGTGCCACCAGTGACCTGAGTGCGTACAATGAGCAGTTCTTC
TRBJ2-5,15,TRBV29-1,TRBD1,-,CSVALSWDRAETQYF,TGCAGCGTTGCCCTCAGCTGGGACAGGGCAGAGACCCAGTACTTC
TRBJ2-7,13,TRBV5-1,-,many,CASSLGYSYEQYF,TGCGCCAGCAGCTTGGGGTACAGCTACGAGCAGTACTTC
TRBJ1-1,14,TRBV6-5,-,-,CASSFTDLNTEAFF,TGTGCCAGCAGCTTCACGGATCTGAACACTGAAGCTTTCTTT
TRBJ1-2,11,TRBV15,-,few,CATSRGYGYTF,TGTGCCACCAGCAGAGGGTATGGCTACACCTTC
TRBJ2-6,12,TRBV9,-,few,CASRDPINVLTF,TGTGCCAGCAGGGATCCCATCAACGTCCTGACTTTC
TRBJ2-7,15,TRBV5-5,-,-,CASSLQGGTGYEQYF,TGTGCCAGCAGCTTGCAGGGTGGAACAGGCTACGAGCAGTACTTC
TRBJ2-7,16,TRBV5-1,-,few,CASIPAPTRAAIEQYF,TGCGCCAGCATCCCCGCCCCGACTAGGGCGGCTATCGAGCAGTACTTC
TRBJ1-5,14,TRBV24-1,-,few,CATSVQGASQPQHF,TGTGCCACCAGTGTTCAGGGAGCCTCCCAGCCCCAGCATTTT
TRBJ1-5,15,TRBV7-9,-,-,CASSSPGVSNQPQHF,TGTGCCAGCAGCTCTCCCGGGGTCAGCAATCAGCCCCAGCATTTT
TRBJ2-7,15,TRBV12-3/TRBV12-4,-,many,CASSPPGPSSYEQYF,TGTGCCAGCAGTCCCCCGGGACCAAGCTCCTACGAGCAGTACTTC
TRBJ2-3,13,TRBV18,-,-,CASSPAEPDTQYF,TGTGCCAGCTCCCCGGCCGAGCCAGATACGCAGTATTTT
TRBJ2-6,14,TRBV30,-,-,CAWGAGSGANVLTF,TGTGCCTGGGGGGCGGGCTCTGGGGCCAACGTCCTGACTTTC
TRBJ2-7,13,TRBV27,TRBD1,-,CASSRDRLDEQYF,TGTGCCAGCAGTAGGGACAGGTTGGACGAGCAGTACTTC
TRBJ2-5,13,TRBV25-1,-,few,CASSGPSRETQYF,TGTGCCAGCAGTGGGCCCAGTAGAGAGACCCAGTACTTC
TRBJ2-1,15,TRBV5-1,TRBD1,-,CASSLEYRGSNEQFF,TGCGCCAGCAGCTTGGAGTACAGGGGCTCGAATGAGCAGTTCTTC
TRBJ2-1,16,TRBV18,-,few,CASSPETGTAYNEQFF,TGTGCCAGCTCACCAGAAACCGGGACTGCCTACAATGAGCAGTTCTTC
TRBJ1-1,16,TRBV6-6,-,-,CAISDSGEGMNTEAFF,TGTGCCATCAGTGATTCAGGGGAGGGGATGAACACTGAAGCTTTCTTT
TRBJ2-1,14,TRBV2,-,-,CASSTMTGYNEQFF,TGTGCCAGCAGCACGATGACGGGTTACAATGAGCAGTTCTTC
TRBJ1-1,14,TRBV6-5,TRBD1,-,CASWTGQGNTEAFF,TGTGCCAGCTGGACGGGACAGGGGAACACTGAAGCTTTCTTT
TRBJ1-6,13,TRBV4-1,-,once,CASSQALTSPLHF,TGCGCCAGCAGCCAGGCCCTGACTTCACCCCTCCACTTT
TRBJ2-3,17,TRBV5-1,TRBD2,-,CASSFLPQREMTDTQYF,TGCGCCAGCAGCTTTCTCCCCCAGCGGGAGATGACAGATACGCAGTATTTT